This TCR beta chain was captured by sequencing in a study of blood T cell repertoires in COVID-19. Study overall: Whether acute or convalescent, the COVID-19 samples came from the United States, Italy and Spain. PBMCs, B-cell-depleted T cells, or T cells were the source of the cDNA or gDNA that made up the material.

Authors' methods: Using reference gene primer amplification, nucleated cell counts were estimated. The repertoire was sequenced with immunoSEQ multiplex PCR; TCRdb's copy has only in-frame clones and lacks some. Clone size and V and J calls were adopted from that table, with D and trimming inferred from the DNA. The top ten hold 8.2% of the sample, which has about 210,000 clones, about four fifths seen once. The CDR3 is 13 residues long. Germline V gene data show CDR1 as LNHNV and CDR2 as YYDKDF (reference sequence). V was cut by 5 bases and J by 5 bases, with 12 bases left in between. The J gene is TRBJ1-2, the V gene TRBV15; no clear D. The clonotype originates from a woman aged 50 to 60 with acute or convalescent COVID-19. Material for sequencing was peripheral blood. The CDR3 nucleotides are TGTGCCACCAGCCCTCGACTAGAGTATGGCTACACCTTC. Translated: CATSPRLEYGYTF.